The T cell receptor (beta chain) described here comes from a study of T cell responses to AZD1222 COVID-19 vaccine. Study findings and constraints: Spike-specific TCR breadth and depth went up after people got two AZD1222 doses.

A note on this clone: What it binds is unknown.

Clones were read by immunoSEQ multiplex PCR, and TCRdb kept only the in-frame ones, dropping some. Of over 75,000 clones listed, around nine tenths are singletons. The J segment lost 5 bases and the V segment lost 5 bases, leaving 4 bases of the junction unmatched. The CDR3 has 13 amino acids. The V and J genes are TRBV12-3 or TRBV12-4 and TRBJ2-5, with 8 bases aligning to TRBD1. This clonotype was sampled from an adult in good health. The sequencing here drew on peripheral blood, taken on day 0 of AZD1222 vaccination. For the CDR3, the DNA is TGTGCCAGCAGTCTCAGGACAGGGGAGACCCAGTACTTC. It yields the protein CASSLRTGETQYF.